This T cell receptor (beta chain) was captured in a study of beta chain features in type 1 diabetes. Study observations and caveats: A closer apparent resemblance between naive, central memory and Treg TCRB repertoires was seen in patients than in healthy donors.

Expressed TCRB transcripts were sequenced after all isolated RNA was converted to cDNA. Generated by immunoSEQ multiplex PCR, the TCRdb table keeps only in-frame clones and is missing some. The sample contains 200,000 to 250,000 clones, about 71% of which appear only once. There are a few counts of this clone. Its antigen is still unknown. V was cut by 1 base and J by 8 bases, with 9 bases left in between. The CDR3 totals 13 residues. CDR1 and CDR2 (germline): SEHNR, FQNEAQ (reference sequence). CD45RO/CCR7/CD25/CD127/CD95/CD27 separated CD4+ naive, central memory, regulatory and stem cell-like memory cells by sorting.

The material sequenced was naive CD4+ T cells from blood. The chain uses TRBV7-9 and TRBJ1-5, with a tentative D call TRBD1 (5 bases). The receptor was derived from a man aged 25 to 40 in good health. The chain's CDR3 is CASSLGQREPQHF. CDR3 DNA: TGTGCCAGCAGCTTAGGACAGCGCGAGCCCCAGCATTTT.